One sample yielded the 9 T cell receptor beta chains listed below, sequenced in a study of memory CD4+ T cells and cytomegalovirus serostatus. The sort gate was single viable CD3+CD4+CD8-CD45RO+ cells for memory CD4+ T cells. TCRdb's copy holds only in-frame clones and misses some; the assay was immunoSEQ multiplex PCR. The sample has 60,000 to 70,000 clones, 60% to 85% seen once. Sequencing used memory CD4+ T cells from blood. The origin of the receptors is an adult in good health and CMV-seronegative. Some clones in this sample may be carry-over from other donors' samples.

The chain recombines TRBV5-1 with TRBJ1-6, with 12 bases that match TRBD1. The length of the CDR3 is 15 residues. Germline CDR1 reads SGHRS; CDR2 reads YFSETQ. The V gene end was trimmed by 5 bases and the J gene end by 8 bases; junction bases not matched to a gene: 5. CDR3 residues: CASSHRDRGHSPLHF. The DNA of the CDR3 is TGCGCCAGCAGTCACCGGGACAGGGGGCATTCACCCCTCCACTTT. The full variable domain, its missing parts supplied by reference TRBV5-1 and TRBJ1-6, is KAGVTQTPRYLIKTRGQQVTLSCSPISGHRSVSWYQQTPGQGLQFLFEYFSETQRNKGNFPGRFSGRQFSNSRSEMNVSTLELGDSALYLCASSHRDRGHSPLHFGNGTRLTVT.

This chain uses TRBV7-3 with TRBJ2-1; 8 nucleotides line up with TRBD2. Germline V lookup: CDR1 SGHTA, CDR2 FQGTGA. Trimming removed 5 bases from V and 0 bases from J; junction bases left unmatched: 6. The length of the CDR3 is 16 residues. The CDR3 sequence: CASSQTSASSYNEQFF. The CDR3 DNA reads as TGTGCCAGCAGCCAGACTAGCGCTAGCTCCTACAATGAGCAGTTCTTC.

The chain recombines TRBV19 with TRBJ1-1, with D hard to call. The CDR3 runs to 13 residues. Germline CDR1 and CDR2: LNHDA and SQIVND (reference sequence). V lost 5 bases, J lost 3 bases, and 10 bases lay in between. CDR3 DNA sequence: TGTGCCAGTAGTGCAAGGTGGGACACTGAAGCTTTCTTT. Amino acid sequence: CASSARWDTEAFF.

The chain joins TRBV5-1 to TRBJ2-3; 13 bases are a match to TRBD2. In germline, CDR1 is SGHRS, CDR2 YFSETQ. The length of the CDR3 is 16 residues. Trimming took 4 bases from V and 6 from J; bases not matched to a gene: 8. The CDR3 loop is CASSTGLAGAGDTQYF. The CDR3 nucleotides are TGCGCCAGCAGCACCGGACTAGCGGGAGCCGGGGATACGCAGTATTTT.

CDR3: CASSLRGHDTGELFF. In DNA form, the CDR3 reads TGTGCCAGCAGCTTAAGGGGGCACGACACCGGGGAGCTGTTTTTT. The chain has TRBV7-3 and TRBJ2-2, with D possibly TRBD1 on 6 matching bases. V gave up 1 base and J gave up 3 bases, with 9 bases separating them. CDR3 size: 15 residues. Germline V gives CDR1 SGHTA, CDR2 FQGTGA.

The CDR3 DNA sequence: TGTGCCAGCAGCTGGGGATCCTCTGGGGCCAACGTCCTGACTTTC. It encodes CASSWGSSGANVLTF. This chain links TRBV7-8 with TRBJ2-6; D gene uncertain. The V end lost 4 bases, the J end lost 0 bases, and 7 bases lay between the germline ends. This CDR3 region has 15 residues. Per germline, CDR1 SGHVS and CDR2 FQNEAQ.

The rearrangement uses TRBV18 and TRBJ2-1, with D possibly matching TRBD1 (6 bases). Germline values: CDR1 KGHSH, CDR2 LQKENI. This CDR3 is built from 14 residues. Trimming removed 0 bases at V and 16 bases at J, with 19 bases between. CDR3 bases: TGTGCCAGCTCACCACCGGGGGCCAGCCCTATTCTTTTCTTC. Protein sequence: CASSPPGASPILFF.

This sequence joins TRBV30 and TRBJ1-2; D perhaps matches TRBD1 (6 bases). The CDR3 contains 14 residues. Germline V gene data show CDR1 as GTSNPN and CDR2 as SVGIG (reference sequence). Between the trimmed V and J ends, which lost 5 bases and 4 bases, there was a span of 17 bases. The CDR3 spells CAWDGPPRGYGYTF. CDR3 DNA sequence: TGTGCCTGGGACGGACCCCCCAGGGGCTATGGCTACACCTTC.

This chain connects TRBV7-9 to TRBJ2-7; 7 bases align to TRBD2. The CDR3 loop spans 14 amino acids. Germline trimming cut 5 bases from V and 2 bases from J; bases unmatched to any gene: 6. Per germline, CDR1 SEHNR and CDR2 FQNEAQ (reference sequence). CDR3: CASSAREAPYEQYF. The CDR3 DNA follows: TGTGCCAGCAGCGCACGGGAGGCTCCCTACGAGCAGTACTTC.